This T cell receptor (beta chain) was sequenced in a study of a mutant IDH1 vaccine in newly diagnosed glioma. Study information: Earlier treatment was radiotherapy, temozolomide, or both, with most getting both.

In its sample, this clone was seen once. The antigen remains unidentified. Data came from immunoSEQ multiplex PCR; TCRdb stores just in-frame clones and leaves some out. Among around 32,000 clones listed, around 83% were seen once. Time point described: week 35, safety follow-up. Doses of 300 ug of mutant IDH1 20-mer peptide were given with topical imiquimod. The sequences come from PBMCs, collected from a glioma patient whose treatment included an IDH1 peptide vaccine. The clonotype comes from a woman aged 18-35 years with glioma.

The CDR3 sequence is CASSLSPGTFYNEQFF. In DNA form, the CDR3 reads TGTGCCAGCAGCTTAAGCCCAGGGACATTTTACAATGAGCAGTTCTTC. This sequence joins TRBV11-3 and TRBJ2-1; the D gene is possibly TRBD1 (6 bases). This CDR3 is 16 amino acids long. Trimming took off 2 bases at V and 4 bases at J, with 15 bases between the two ends. Germline V gene lookup returns CDR1 SGHNT and CDR2 YENEEA.